Listed below are T cell receptor beta chains from one sample, sequenced in a study of spatial heterogeneity in lung cancer. In TCRdb, the 5' RACE reads were re-called with MiXCR into one record per CDR3 protein. The sample has 20,000 to 25,000 distinct CDR3 sequences, roughly 4.2% seen once. Specimen: PBMCs, collected at surgery. The receptors stem from a male donor with early-stage non-small cell lung cancer. Each CDR3 is given with its conserved first and last residue. A D gene is named only where the DNA matches it firmly. Clone size is stated in some rows and not others, as once, few, many or a class when expanded.

v_gene	j_gene	d_gene	abundance	CDR3nt	CDR3aa
TRBV10-3	TRBJ2-7	TRBD1	many	TGTGCCATCAGTGAGCCTCAAACAGGGGGGTTTGGATGGGGCGAGCAGTACTTC	CAISEPQTGGFGWGEQYF
TRBV29-1	TRBJ2-1	TRBD2	many	TGCAGCGTTGAAGATCCTCTTCGGACTAGCGGGAGCTATGAGCAGTTCTTC	CSVEDPLRTSGSYEQFF
TRBV29-1	TRBJ1-1	TRBD1	medium-sized	TGCAGCGTTGACCTGAGCCAGGGGGCGACTGAAGCTTTCTTT	CSVDLSQGATEAFF
TRBV28	TRBJ1-1	.	many	TGTGCCAGCAGTTTAATCGACAGGCGGAACACTGAAGCTTTCTTT	CASSLIDRRNTEAFF
TRBV5-1	TRBJ2-7	.	many	TGCGCCAGCAGCTTGTTCACTCCGTACGAGCAGTACTTC	CASSLFTPYEQYF
TRBV28	TRBJ2-3	TRBD2	many	TGTGCCAGCAGTTCAAATCCAGGGACTAGGGACTCCGATACGCAGTATTTT	CASSSNPGTRDSDTQYF
TRBV28	TRBJ1-2	.	many	TGTGCCAGCAGCCCTACAAGGAGGAGTGGCTACACCTTC	CASSPTRRSGYTF
TRBV19	TRBJ1-5	.	few	TGTGCCAGTAGTATGGGATTAAGCAATCAGCCCCAGCATTTT	CASSMGLSNQPQHF
TRBV4-2	TRBJ2-7	.	many	TGTGCCAGCAGCCAAGATCTGGAGGGCTTGTACGAGCAGTACTTC	CASSQDLEGLYEQYF
TRBV5-1	TRBJ2-5	TRBD2	many	TGCGCCAGCAGCTTGACTAGCGGGGGGACGCAAGAGACCCAGTACTTC	CASSLTSGGTQETQYF
TRBV9	TRBJ2-2	.	many	TGTGCCAGCAGCGTTATTAGCGGAGCGAACACCGGGGAGCTGTTTTTT	CASSVISGANTGELFF
TRBV7-9	TRBJ2-1	.	.	TGTGCCAGCAGCCCAGGGTACGGGAGTTCCTACAATGAGCAGTTCTTC	CASSPGYGSSYNEQFF
TRBV4-2	TRBJ2-3	TRBD2	medium-sized	TGTGCCAGCAGCCAAGAGGGGACTAGCTATAGCACAGATACGCAGTATTTT	CASSQEGTSYSTDTQYF
TRBV6-5	TRBJ2-7	TRBD2	many	TGTGCCAGCAGTAAGGGACTAGACTACGAGCAGTACTTC	CASSKGLDYEQYF
TRBV2	TRBJ1-5	.	many	TGTGCCAGCAGTGAATATAGGAATCAGCCCCAGCATTTT	CASSEYRNQPQHF
TRBV7-2	TRBJ2-1	.	few	TGTGCCAGCAGCTTAAACCGGGACAACCAGTTCTTC	CASSLNRDNQFF
TRBV19	TRBJ2-7	TRBD2	many	TGTGCCAGTAGTATCGCCGGGAGGCACTCCTACGAGCAGTACTTC	CASSIAGRHSYEQYF
TRBV30	TRBJ1-5	.	many	TGTGCCTGGAGGACCGGGACACAAAATCAGCCCCAGCATTTT	CAWRTGTQNQPQHF
TRBV20-1	TRBJ2-1	TRBD1	many	TGCAGTGCGGTGGACAGGGGTCACAATGAGCAGTTCTTC	CSAVDRGHNEQFF
TRBV11-2	TRBJ1-1	.	many	TGTGCCAGCGGGGGAAGAAGGAACACTGAAGCTTTCTTT	CASGGRRNTEAFF
TRBV12-3/TRBV12-4	TRBJ1-5	TRBD1	many	TGTGCCAGCAGCCTGGGACAGGGGGCAGGTCAGCCCCAGCATTTT	CASSLGQGAGQPQHF
TRBV10-3	TRBJ2-3	.	medium-sized	TGTGCCATCAGTGAGCGGGGGGCTGAAGATACGCAGTATTTT	CAISERGAEDTQYF
TRBV25-1	TRBJ1-4	.	few	TGTGCCAGCAAGGCGAGGTCTGAAAAACTGTTTTTT	CASKARSEKLFF
TRBV12-3/TRBV12-4	TRBJ2-5	.	few	TGTGCCAGCAGTTTAGAGGGACCCCAAGAGACCCAGTACTTC	CASSLEGPQETQYF
TRBV3-1	TRBJ2-7	.	many	TGTGCCAGCAGCCGGATGTCATACGAGCAGTACTTC	CASSRMSYEQYF
TRBV10-2	TRBJ2-1	TRBD2	.	TGCGCCAGCAGTGAGACCCTGGGAGGGAGGGCGTCCTACAATGAGCAGTTCTTC	CASSETLGGRASYNEQFF
TRBV6-5	TRBJ2-2	TRBD1	many	TGTGCCAGCAGCCCTGGACAGGGGGCGGGCACCGGGGAGCTGTTTTTT	CASSPGQGAGTGELFF
TRBV20-1	TRBJ2-6	.	many	TGCAGTGCTAGTGCGAATGGGGCCAACGTCCTGACTTTC	CSASANGANVLTF
TRBV7-2	TRBJ1-5	.	.	TGTGCCAGCAGCTTAGGCGAGGAGCAGGGTAATCAGCCCCAGCATTTT	CASSLGEEQGNQPQHF
TRBV28	TRBJ2-4	.	.	TGTGCCAGCAGGGGGGGGGCGCAGAACATTCAGTACTTC	CASRGGAQNIQYF
TRBV7-8	TRBJ2-3	TRBD1	.	TGTGCCAGCAGCCAACTCCCCCGGGACAGTTCTTTAGATACGCAGTATTTT	CASSQLPRDSSLDTQYF
TRBV5-4	TRBJ2-7	.	many	TGTGCCAGCAGTCCTGATGCGGGGGCCTCCTACGAGCAGTACTTC	CASSPDAGASYEQYF
TRBV20-1	TRBJ2-1	TRBD2	many	TGCAGTGCGAACATGGGACTAGCGGGGGCCAATGAGCAGTTCTTC	CSANMGLAGANEQFF
TRBV4-1	TRBJ1-1	.	.	TGCGCCAGCAGCTTTTTGGAGTCCCTAATGAACACTGAAGCTTTCTTT	CASSFLESLMNTEAFF
TRBV18	TRBJ1-5	.	many	TGTGCCAGCTCACCAGGGGGCATTGGCAATCAGCCCCAGCATTTT	CASSPGGIGNQPQHF
TRBV29-1	TRBJ1-2	TRBD1	.	TGCAGCGTTGAAAGGCAGGGACAGGGTGTGGGCTACACCTTC	CSVERQGQGVGYTF
TRBV28	TRBJ2-1	.	medium-sized	TGTGCCAGCAGCCCGTTCGGGGGAGACTCACTCAATGAGCAGTTCTTC	CASSPFGGDSLNEQFF
TRBV5-1	TRBJ2-5	.	many	TGCGCCAGCAGCTTCACAGGGAGGGAGACCCAGTACTTC	CASSFTGRETQYF
TRBV18	TRBJ2-3	TRBD1	many	TGTGCCAGCTCACCGGGGACAGTGAACACAGATACGCAGTATTTT	CASSPGTVNTDTQYF
TRBV18	TRBJ1-1	.	many	TGTGCCAGCTCACCAATTGAGGTTACTGAAGCTTTCTTT	CASSPIEVTEAFF
TRBV11-3	TRBJ2-2	TRBD2	few	TGTGCCAGCAGCTTGACTAGCTTGGCCGGGGAGCTGTTTTTT	CASSLTSLAGELFF
TRBV10-3	TRBJ1-1	.	many	TGTGCCATCAGTGGGGGACAGAACACTGAAGCTTTCTTT	CAISGGQNTEAFF
TRBV4-3	TRBJ2-3	.	many	TGCGCCAGCAGCCAAGAAGGGGGGCTGTATACGCAGTATTTT	CASSQEGGLYTQYF